These 22 T cell receptor beta chains were sequenced from one sample in a study of shared clonotypes between healthy human individuals. Sequencing used immunoSEQ multiplex PCR; TCRdb keeps in-frame clones, though not all of them. The sample lists roughly 2.4 million clones, approximately 96% occurring once. What was sequenced was naive CD4+ T cells sorted from blood. Sample subset: CD45RA+ positively selected. The receptors stem from a man aged 18 to 30 in good health.

The CDR3 DNA is TGTGCCAGCAGCCGACCACAAGGAGATACGCAGTATTTT. Translation gives CASSRPQGDTQYF. The V and J genes are TRBV7-9 and TRBJ2-3; no clear D gene. The CDR3 runs 13 residues. V lost 5 bases to trimming and J lost 5 bases, with 11 bases between them. Germline lookup yields CDR1 SEHNR and CDR2 FQNEAQ (reference sequence).

The chain carries TRBV6-4 and TRBJ2-4; D tentatively fits TRBD1 or TRBD2 (5 bases each). The CDR3 has 13 residues. Looked up from germline, CDR1 is MRHNA and CDR2 is SNTAGT. With 0 bases removed from V and 9 bases from J, the gap between germline ends came to 9 bases. CDR3 sequence: CASSDSRGSIQYF. The CDR3 nucleotides are TGTGCCAGCAGTGACTCGAGGGGAAGCATTCAGTACTTC.

The chain combines TRBV18 with TRBJ1-2; D possibly corresponds to TRBD1 (5 bases). This CDR3 has 15 amino acids. V was clipped by 0 bases and J by 4 bases, with 12 bases between them. From germline, CDR1 is KGHSH and CDR2 LQKENI. The chain's CDR3 is CASSPPVGAGYGYTF. The CDR3 nucleotides read TGTGCCAGCTCACCACCGGTAGGGGCTGGCTATGGCTACACCTTC.

The CDR3 is CASSSPGTVNTEAFF. The CDR3 DNA is TGTGCCAGCAGCTCACCTGGGACGGTGAACACTGAAGCTTTCTTT. J is TRBJ1-1 and V is TRBV5-6; TRBD1 is a possible D gene (5 bases). This CDR3 is 15 amino acids long. From germline, CDR1 is SGHDT and CDR2 YYEEEE. The germline V and J ends were trimmed by 3 bases and 0 bases, with 12 bases remaining between them.

CDR3 protein: CASSFCPGQGGYEQYF. For the CDR3, the DNA is TGTGCCAGCAGCTTTTGCCCGGGACAGGGGGGGTACGAGCAGTACTTC. The chain is built from TRBV11-1 and TRBJ2-7; the match to TRBD1 covers 11 bases. The length of the CDR3 is 16 residues. Losses at the gene ends were 3 bases for V and 4 bases for J; bases not matched to a gene: 8. Germline values: CDR1 SGHAT, CDR2 FQDESV (reference sequence).

To note about this clone: Other DNA variants within this sample encode the same CDR3. The chain uses TRBV7-2 and TRBJ1-4; perhaps TRBD1 as D (5 bases). The ends were cut back, 3 bases at V and 8 bases at J, with 10 bases in the middle. Germline loops: CDR1 SGHTA, CDR2 FQGNSA. This CDR3 region has 13 residues. CDR3 sequence: CASSFQGGEKLFF. In nucleotides, the CDR3 is TGTGCCAGCAGCTTCCAGGGAGGAGAAAAACTGTTTTTT.

The V call is TRBV28, the J call TRBJ2-4; D gene ambiguous. Germline assignment: CDR1 MDHEN and CDR2 SYDVKM. The CDR3 has 16 residues. Trimming pared 2 bases from V and 0 bases from J, leaving 11 bases between. In DNA, the CDR3 is TGTGCCAGCAGTTTAGACCCCAGGTTAGCCAAAAACATTCAGTACTTC. Translating gives CASSLDPRLAKNIQYF.

V and J are TRBV6-5 and TRBJ1-2; D is possibly TRBD1 (5 bases). Per the germline V gene, CDR1 is MNHEY and CDR2 is SVGAGI. The CDR3 extends over 13 amino acids. With 9 bases removed from V and 8 bases from J, the gap between germline ends came to 19 bases. The CDR3 protein is CASTGRPFGGYTF. DNA for the CDR3: TGTGCCAGTACAGGTCGCCCTTTTGGGGGCTACACCTTC.

The table lists this clone with a count of one. The CDR3: CASRPRGLSTDTQYF. The CDR3 region has the DNA TGTGCCAGCAGACCCCGGGGCCTAAGCACAGATACGCAGTATTTT. The J gene is TRBJ2-3, the V gene TRBV2, with D perhaps TRBD1 or TRBD2 (5 bases each). Germline values: CDR1 SNHLY, CDR2 FYNNEI. The CDR3 has 15 residues. V shed 6 bases and J shed 0 bases, with 13 bases lying between them.

The chain recombines TRBV5-1 with TRBJ2-2; possibly TRBD2 for D (5 bases). The CDR3 sequence is 16 residues long. Germline assignment: CDR1 SGHRS and CDR2 YFSETQ. With 4 bases removed from V and 1 base from J, the gap between germline ends came to 14 bases. The CDR3 DNA follows: TGCGCCAGCAGCGCCTTTTCAGCGGTGAACACCGGGGAGCTGTTTTTT. Translating it yields CASSAFSAVNTGELFF.

The chain recombines TRBV5-4 with TRBJ2-2; 15 nucleotides line up with TRBD2. The CDR3 runs to 19 residues. Unmatched junction bases numbered 11, after V lost 4 bases and J lost 4 bases. CDR1 and CDR2 from the germline V gene are SGHNT and YYREEE (reference sequence). CDR3 DNA sequence: TGTGCCAGCAGCCCGGGGGGACTAGCGGGAGGTGTGGGCACCGGGGAGCTGTTTTTT. Its protein product is CASSPGGLAGGVGTGELFF.

Worth noting for this clone: Distinct nucleotide sequences in the sample also encode this CDR3. This rearrangement joins TRBV5-1 to TRBJ2-5; D remains ambiguous. The V end lost 0 bases, the J end lost 1 base, and 7 bases lay between the germline ends. Germline V gene data show CDR1 as SGHRS and CDR2 as YFSETQ. This CDR3 has 14 amino acids. Here the CDR3 reads CASSLAGSQETQYF. In DNA form, the CDR3 reads TGCGCCAGCAGCTTGGCCGGTTCCCAAGAGACCCAGTACTTC.

CDR3 region: CASSISGASSYEQYF. CDR3 in DNA: TGTGCCAGCAGCATTAGCGGGGCTAGCTCCTACGAGCAGTACTTC. The chain recombines TRBV7-2 with TRBJ2-7; 8 bases are shared with TRBD2. The V segment lost 5 bases and the J segment 0 bases; nucleotides outside the gene matches: 6. Germline V gene sequence: CDR1 SGHTA, CDR2 FQGNSA. This CDR3 region has 15 residues.

The V call is TRBV5-1, the J call TRBJ2-7, with D hard to call. In germline, CDR1 is SGHRS, CDR2 YFSETQ. CDR3 length: 14 residues. Between the trimmed V and J ends, which lost 4 bases and 2 bases, there was a span of 13 bases. The CDR3 nucleotides read TGCGCCAGCAGCACGGCCCCCGGAGCCTACGAGCAGTACTTC. Translating it yields CASSTAPGAYEQYF.

The V gene is TRBV5-4, the J gene TRBJ1-6, with D uncertain. Trimming took off 9 bases at V and 9 bases at J, with 19 bases between the two ends. CDR1 is SGHNT, CDR2 YYREEE, per germline (reference sequence). CDR3 size: 14 residues. The CDR3: CATVAGPFGSPLHF. For the CDR3, the DNA is TGTGCCACCGTGGCAGGACCCTTTGGTTCACCCCTCCACTTT.

The V and J genes are TRBV9 and TRBJ2-7, with TRBD2 identical over 9 bases. The CDR3 runs to 15 residues. CDR1 and CDR2 (germline): SGDLS, YYNGEE. After removal of 2 bases from V and 2 bases from J, the junction contained 5 bases not matched to a gene. CDR3 region: CASSVASGTPYEQYF. CDR3 nucleotides: TGTGCCAGCAGCGTGGCTAGCGGGACCCCCTACGAGCAGTACTTC. Full variable domain (remainder filled in from reference TRBV9 and TRBJ2-7): DSGVTQTPKHLITATGQRVTLRCSPRSGDLSVYWYQQSLDQGLQFLIQYYNGEERAKGNILERFSAQQFPDLHSELNLSSLELGDSALYFCASSVASGTPYEQYFGPGTRLTVT.

The chain couples TRBV10-3 to TRBJ1-1; the match to TRBD1 covers 8 bases. From germline, CDR1 is ENHRY and CDR2 SYGVKD. The CDR3 contains 16 residues. The junction had 6 bases not matched to a gene; V was cut back by 3 bases and J by 0 bases. The CDR3 DNA sequence: TGTGCCATCAGTGACGGACAGGGAAGGTTGAACACTGAAGCTTTCTTT. It yields the protein CAISDGQGRLNTEAFF.

This rearrangement joins TRBV6-6 to TRBJ2-7, with D possibly being TRBD1 (5 bases). Germline CDR1 reads MNHNY; CDR2 reads SVGAGI (reference sequence). Trimming took off 10 bases at V and 2 bases at J, with 18 bases between the two ends. The CDR3 contains 14 residues. The CDR3 loop is CATAKGKDPYEQYF. The CDR3 nucleotides are TGTGCCACGGCCAAGGGGAAGGATCCCTACGAGCAGTACTTC.

The chain combines TRBV5-1 with TRBJ2-1; D call uncertain. Per germline, CDR1 SGHRS and CDR2 YFSETQ. The V and J ends lost 6 bases and 0 bases respectively, with 13 bases between them. This CDR3 comprises 15 residues. The CDR3 DNA follows: TGCGCCAGCAAGCTAGTCGGAAGCTCCTACAATGAGCAGTTCTTC. The encoded protein is CASKLVGSSYNEQFF.

The rearrangement joins TRBV5-1 to TRBJ2-1; 7 bases match TRBD1. Unmatched junction bases numbered 12, after V lost 4 bases and J lost 8 bases. The CDR3 runs 15 residues. CDR1 is SGHRS and CDR2 is YFSETQ in the germline V gene. CDR3 loop: CASSPGQDLWDEQFF. The CDR3 nucleotides read TGCGCCAGCAGCCCCGGACAGGACCTCTGGGATGAGCAGTTCTTC.

CDR3 in amino acids: CASSLHRDQYF. The CDR3 DNA sequence: TGTGCCAGCAGCCTCCACAGGGACCAGTACTTC. V usage is TRBV7-8 and J usage is TRBJ2-5, with D possibly being TRBD1 (6 bases). Germline V gene lookup returns CDR1 SGHVS and CDR2 FQNEAQ. V was trimmed by 5 bases and J by 10 bases, leaving 11 bases between them. The CDR3 totals 11 residues.

V usage is TRBV25-1 and J usage is TRBJ1-6; TRBD1 matches at 11 bases. The CDR3 contains 17 residues. The germline gives CDR1 MGHDK, CDR2 SYGVNS. Trimming at V came to 4 bases and at J to 10 bases, leaving 12 bases not matched to a gene. The CDR3 reads CASSAGYGGQGVSPLHF. Here the CDR3 DNA reads TGTGCCAGCAGTGCCGGATATGGGGGACAGGGGGTATCACCCCTCCACTTT.